The 3 T cell receptor beta chains in this list originate from one sample, sequenced in a study of blood T cell repertoires in COVID-19. The data were produced by immunoSEQ multiplex PCR, yet TCRdb's version contains in-frame clones alone and is incomplete. Counted here are 150,000 or so clones, approximately 80% occurring once; the ten biggest clones make up 7% to 10%. The specimen was peripheral blood. The receptor set was obtained from a human donor with acute or convalescent COVID-19. The donor label of this sample is uncertain.

The CDR3 loop reads CASSLYQNQPQHF. CDR3 DNA sequence: TGTGCCAGCAGTTTGTACCAGAATCAGCCCCAGCATTTT. The rearrangement uses TRBV28 and TRBJ1-5; D is unclear. Trimming removed 3 bases from V and 4 bases from J, with 7 bases in between. Germline V gene sequence: CDR1 MDHEN, CDR2 SYDVKM. The CDR3 is 13 amino acids. The whole variable domain, filled in from reference TRBV28 and TRBJ1-5, reads DVKVTQSSRYLVKRTGEKVFLECVQDMDHENMFWYRQDPGLGLRLIYFSYDVKMKEKGDIPEGYSVSREKKERFSLILESASTNQTSMYLCASSLYQNQPQHFGDGTRLSIL.

This clone was found a few times. In the same sample, other DNA sequences code for this CDR3. V and J are TRBV7-2 and TRBJ2-6, with TRBD1 identical over 9 bases. Germline values: CDR1 SGHTA, CDR2 FQGNSA. With V trimmed by 2 bases and J by 2 bases, 1 base remained unmatched. The CDR3 consists of 16 residues. This CDR3 is CASSLTGGAGANVLTF. CDR3 DNA sequence: TGTGCCAGCAGCTTAACAGGGGGCGCTGGGGCCAACGTCCTGACTTTC.

This clone has only a few counts. In DNA, the CDR3 is TGTGCCAACAAAACCGGGACAGTCCACGAGCAGTACTTC. Its translation: CANKTGTVHEQYF. The J gene is TRBJ2-7, the V gene TRBV6-5; 7 bases are shared with TRBD1. Germline V CDR1 and CDR2: MNHEY, SVGAGI. This CDR3 spans 13 amino acids. Trimming removed 10 bases from V and 5 bases from J; junction bases left unmatched: 11.